The clone carrying this T cell receptor (beta chain) was counted a single time. Which cohort a participant joined came from the clinical history participants gave. The source of the sample is a study of blood T cell repertoires in COVID-19. With V trimmed by 7 bases and J by 3 bases, 6 bases remained unmatched. Germline V lookup: CDR1 KGHDR, CDR2 SFDVKD. The CDR3 length is 15 residues. Assay used: immunoSEQ multiplex PCR; TCRdb lists only in-frame clones, some missing. This sample carries 110,000 to 150,000 clones, roughly 75% of them seen once, and the ten largest clones take just over 6%. This chain connects TRBV24-1 to TRBJ2-2, with 8 bases matching TRBD1. The receptor's source is a woman aged 50 to 60 who had recovered from COVID-19. Sequenced: PBMCs or T cells enriched from blood (not recorded which). CDR3 sequence: CATSSYRGDTGELFF. DNA for the CDR3: TGTGCCACCAGCAGCTACAGGGGGGACACCGGGGAGCTGTTTTTT.